This TCR beta chain emerged from a study of T-cell memory formation after mild COVID-19. Study information: Clusters were largely donor specific.

cDNA libraries for TCR alpha and TCR beta, carrying sample barcodes and UMIs, came from 5'RACE with constant-segment primers. TCRdb re-called the 5' RACE reads with MiXCR, one entry per CDR3 protein. Of 150,000 or so distinct CDR3 sequences listed, approximately 14% were seen once; the top ten hold around an eighth. Germline CDR1 SQVTM, CDR2 ANQGSEA. J gave up 8 bases and V 4 bases, and 10 bases lay outside the gene matches. CDR3 length: 13 residues. Notes on the study in general: There were some responding clones in pre-infection memory, which suggested that cross-reactive memory had joined. Shrinking CD4+ clones resided mostly in CM and EM, and CD8+ ones in EMRA.

With regard to this clonotype: The antigen remains undetermined.

The source of this sequence is an adult woman who had mild COVID-19 (a few samples of this study predate the infection). Cell type and time point are not known. The rearrangement links TRBV29-1 to TRBJ1-2; TRBD1 matches at 7 bases. The sample comprised PBMCs or a T cell subset sorted from them (not recorded which). The CDR3 is CSVGAGGMRGYTF. CDR3 sequence (DNA): TGCAGCGTTGGGGCAGGGGGGATGAGGGGCTACACCTTC.